The sequence of this T cell receptor beta chain was determined in a study of molecular identifiers for immune sequencing clone quantification. Across the whole study: In replicates, RNA from roughly 21,000 or 96,000 naive CD8 cells was divided five ways and four parts were sequenced. General observations from the study: Amid fewer than 1.3 million naive cells, spiked Jurkat TCR RNA from one cell was reportedly still detectable.

Trimming pared 0 bases from V and 4 bases from J, leaving 10 bases between. The length of the CDR3 is 14 residues. Germline CDR1 SGHNT, CDR2 YYREEE (reference sequence). RNA fractions of 10%, 30% or 50% and about 19,000 to 1,100,000 sorted cells were the source of naive CD8 libraries. The use of previously described methods and listed TCR primers produced the bulk TCR libraries. TCRdb reprocessed the PCR reads with MiXCR, giving one entry per CDR3 protein. The sample contains 460,000 or so distinct CDR3 sequences, about 26% of which appear only once. This clonotype occurred many times. The antigen is unknown.

The origin of this receptor is a human donor in good health. Some libraries in this study had Jurkat cell RNA spiked in. Sequenced sample: naive CD8+ T cells from blood, with Jurkat cell RNA spiked in. Subset of the sample: FACS-sorted CD8+CD4-CCR7+CD45RA+ naive T cells. The V and J genes are TRBV5-4 and TRBJ2-5; no definite D call. The CDR3 DNA reads as TGTGCCAGCAGCTTGGGCTACGACGGAGAGACCCAGTACTTC. Translating it yields CASSLGYDGETQYF.